This TCR beta chain emerged from a study of cytomegalovirus exposure and HLA in healthy donors. The table came from immunoSEQ multiplex PCR; TCRdb's copy has only in-frame clones and leaves some out. The data hold roughly 130,000 clones, with 85% to 90% observed a single time. In germline, CDR1 is SGDLS, CDR2 YYNGEE. This CDR3 has 14 amino acids. Trimming took off 0 bases at V and 4 bases at J, with 10 bases between the two ends. For this clone: The antigen is undetermined.

Overall study results and limits: Rarity marked most TCR sequences, yet some public TCRs occurred in many donors. TCR clusters originating in the first cohort tended to co-occur in the 110 or so validation repertoires, according to a later analysis. The listing of 150 to 200 TCR beta chains classed them as cytomegalovirus-associated.

These donors were members of the approximately 110-subject validation cohort, a group separate from the approximately 670-subject first cohort. V usage is TRBV9 and J usage is TRBJ1-2; D gene ambiguous. The sequenced material came from PBMCs. The receptor's source is a woman aged 25 to 39 in good health and CMV-seropositive. CDR3 nucleotide sequence: TGTGCCAGCAGCGTAGGCCCCGGTAGCTATGGCTACACCTTC. Translation: CASSVGPGSYGYTF.